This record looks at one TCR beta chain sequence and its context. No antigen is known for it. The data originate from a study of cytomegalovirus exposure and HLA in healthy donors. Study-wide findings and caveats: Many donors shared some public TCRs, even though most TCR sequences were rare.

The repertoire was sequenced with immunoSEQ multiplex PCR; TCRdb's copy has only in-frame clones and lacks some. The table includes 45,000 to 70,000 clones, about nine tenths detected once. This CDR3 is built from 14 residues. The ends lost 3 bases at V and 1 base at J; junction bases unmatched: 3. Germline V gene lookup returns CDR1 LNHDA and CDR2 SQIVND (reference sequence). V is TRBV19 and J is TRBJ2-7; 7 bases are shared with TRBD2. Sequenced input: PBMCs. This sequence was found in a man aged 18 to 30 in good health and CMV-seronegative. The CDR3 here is CASSITGGSYEQYF. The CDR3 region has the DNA TGTGCCAGTAGTATCACCGGGGGGTCCTACGAGCAGTACTTC.